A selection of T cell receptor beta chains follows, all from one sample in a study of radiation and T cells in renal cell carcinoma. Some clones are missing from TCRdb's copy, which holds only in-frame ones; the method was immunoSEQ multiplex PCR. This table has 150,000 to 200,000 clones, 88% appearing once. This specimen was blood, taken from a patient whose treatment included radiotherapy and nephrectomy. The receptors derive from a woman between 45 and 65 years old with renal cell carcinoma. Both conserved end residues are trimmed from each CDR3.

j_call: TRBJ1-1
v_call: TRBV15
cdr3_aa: ATSRNRNTEAF

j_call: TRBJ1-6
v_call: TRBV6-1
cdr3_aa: ASSLPRGLNSPLH

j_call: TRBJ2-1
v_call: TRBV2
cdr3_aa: ASSDGVGAYNEQF

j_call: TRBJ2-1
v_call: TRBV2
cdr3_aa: ASSGLAGEQF

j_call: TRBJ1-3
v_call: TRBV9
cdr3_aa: ASSVGHLPAGTIY

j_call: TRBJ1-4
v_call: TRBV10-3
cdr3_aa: AISESSDEKLF

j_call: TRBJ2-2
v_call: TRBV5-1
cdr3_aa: ASSLGPNTGELF

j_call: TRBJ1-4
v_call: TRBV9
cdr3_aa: ASPIMWGGLNEKLF

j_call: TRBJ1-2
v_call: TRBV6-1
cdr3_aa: ASMPRTDHGYT

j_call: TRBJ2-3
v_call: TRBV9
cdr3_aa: ASSRTSGGRYSTDTQY

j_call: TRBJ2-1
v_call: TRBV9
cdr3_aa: ASSVGVGLVEQF

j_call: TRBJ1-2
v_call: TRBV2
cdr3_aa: ASSVGQGFYGYT

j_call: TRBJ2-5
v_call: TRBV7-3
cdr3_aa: ASSLRTGKDGETQY

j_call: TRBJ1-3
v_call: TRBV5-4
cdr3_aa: ASSLTEAGNTIY

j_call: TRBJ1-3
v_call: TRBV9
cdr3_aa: ASSFGGGENTIY

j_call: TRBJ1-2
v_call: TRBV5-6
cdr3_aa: ASSLAPFGYT

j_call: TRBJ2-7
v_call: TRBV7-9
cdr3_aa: ASSSYRTTYYEQY

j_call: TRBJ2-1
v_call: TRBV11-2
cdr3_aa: ASSLSPGLVHNEQF

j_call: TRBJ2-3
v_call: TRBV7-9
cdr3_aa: ASSPAIGGRLYTQY

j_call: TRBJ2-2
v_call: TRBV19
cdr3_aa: ASSIIGNTGELF

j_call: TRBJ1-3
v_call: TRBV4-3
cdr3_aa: ASSQDPGSGNTIY

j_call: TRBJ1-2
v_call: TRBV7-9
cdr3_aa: ASRGGDYGYT